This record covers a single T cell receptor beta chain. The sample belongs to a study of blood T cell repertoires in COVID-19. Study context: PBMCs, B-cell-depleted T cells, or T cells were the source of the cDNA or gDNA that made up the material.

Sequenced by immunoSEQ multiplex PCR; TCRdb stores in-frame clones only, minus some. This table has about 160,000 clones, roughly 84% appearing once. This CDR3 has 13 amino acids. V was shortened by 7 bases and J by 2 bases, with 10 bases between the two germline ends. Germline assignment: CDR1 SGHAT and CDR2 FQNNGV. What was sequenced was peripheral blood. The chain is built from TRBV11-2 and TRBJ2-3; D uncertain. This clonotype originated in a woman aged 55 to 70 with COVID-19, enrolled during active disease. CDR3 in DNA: TGTGCCAGCACCCCTCGGTACACAGATACGCAGTATTTT. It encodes CASTPRYTDTQYF.